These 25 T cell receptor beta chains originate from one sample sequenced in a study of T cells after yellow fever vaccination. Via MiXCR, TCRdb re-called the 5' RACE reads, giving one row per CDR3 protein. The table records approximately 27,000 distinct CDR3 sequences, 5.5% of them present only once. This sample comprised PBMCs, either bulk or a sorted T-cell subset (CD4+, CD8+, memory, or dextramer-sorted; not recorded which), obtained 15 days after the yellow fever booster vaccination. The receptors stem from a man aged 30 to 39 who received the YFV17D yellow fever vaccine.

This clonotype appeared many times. CDR3 sequence: CASSSGQGAIEQYF. Written as DNA, the CDR3 is TGCGCCAGCAGCTCGGGACAGGGGGCTATCGAGCAGTACTTC. The rearrangement links TRBV5-1 to TRBJ2-7; 12 bases match TRBD1. Germline V gene sequence: CDR1 SGHRS, CDR2 YFSETQ. V gave up 3 bases and J gave up 6 bases; unmatched junction bases: 4. CDR3 size: 14 residues.

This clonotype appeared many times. CDR3 bases: TGTGCCAGCAGCTTGGGGGGACTAGCGGGAACAGATACGCAGTATTTT. This codes for CASSLGGLAGTDTQYF. J is TRBJ2-3 and V is TRBV5-6; 13 nucleotides match TRBD2. CDR1 and CDR2 from the germline V gene are SGHDT and YYEEEE. The CDR3 runs to 16 residues. With 0 bases clipped from V and 3 bases from J, the junction kept 1 base outside the gene matches.

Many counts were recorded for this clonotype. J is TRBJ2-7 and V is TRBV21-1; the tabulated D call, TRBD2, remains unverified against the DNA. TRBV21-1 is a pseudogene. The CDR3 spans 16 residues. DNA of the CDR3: TGTGCCAGCAGCAAAGTTGGACTAGCGGGAGCCCACGAGCAGTACTTC. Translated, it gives CASSKVGLAGAHEQYF.

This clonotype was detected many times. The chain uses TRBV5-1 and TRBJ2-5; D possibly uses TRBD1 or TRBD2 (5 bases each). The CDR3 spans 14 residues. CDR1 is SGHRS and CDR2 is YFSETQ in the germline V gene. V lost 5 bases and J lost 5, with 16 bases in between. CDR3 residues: CASSRNGAGETQYF. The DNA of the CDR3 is TGCGCCAGCAGTCGGAACGGGGCCGGGGAGACCCAGTACTTC.

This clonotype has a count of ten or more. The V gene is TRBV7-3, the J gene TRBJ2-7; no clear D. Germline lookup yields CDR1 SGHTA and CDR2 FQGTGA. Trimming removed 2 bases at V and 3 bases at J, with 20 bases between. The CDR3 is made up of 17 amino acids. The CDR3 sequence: CASSLGEGPGPFYEQYF. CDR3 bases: TGTGCCAGCAGCTTAGGGGAAGGTCCCGGTCCCTTCTACGAGCAGTACTTC.

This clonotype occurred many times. CDR3 nucleotides: TGTGCCAGCTCACCAGGGAGAGCGGTGAACACCGGGGAGCTGTTTTTT. Protein product: CASSPGRAVNTGELFF. The chain joins TRBV18 to TRBJ2-2; possible D gene TRBD2, 5 bases. The CDR3 has 16 amino acids. Trimming shortened V by 2 bases and J by 1 base, and 11 bases separated the two germline ends. The germline CDR1 and CDR2 sequences are KGHSH and LQKENI.

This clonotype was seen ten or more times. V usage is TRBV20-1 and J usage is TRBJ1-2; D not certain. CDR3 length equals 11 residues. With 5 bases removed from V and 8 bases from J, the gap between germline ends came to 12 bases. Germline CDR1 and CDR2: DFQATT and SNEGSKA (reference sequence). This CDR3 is CSAVYRGGYTF. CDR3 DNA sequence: TGCAGTGCTGTGTACCGAGGGGGCTACACCTTC.

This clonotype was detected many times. The CDR3 sequence is CASSPPQGTQYF. The CDR3 DNA follows: TGTGCCAGCAGTCCCCCCCAGGGGACCCAGTACTTC. The chain couples TRBV27 to TRBJ2-5; a possible D gene is TRBD1 (5 bases). The CDR3 consists of 12 residues. The V gene's germline CDR1 is MNHEY and CDR2 SMNVEV (reference sequence). Deletions cut 5 bases from V and 7 bases from J, with 11 bases between.

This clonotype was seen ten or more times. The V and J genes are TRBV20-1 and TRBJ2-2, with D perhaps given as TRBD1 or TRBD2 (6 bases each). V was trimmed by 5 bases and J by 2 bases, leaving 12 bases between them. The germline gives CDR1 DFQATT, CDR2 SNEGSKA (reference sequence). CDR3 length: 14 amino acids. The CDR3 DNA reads TGCAGTGCTGCACGGGGGCGCAACACCGGGGAGCTGTTTTTT. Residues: CSAARGRNTGELFF.

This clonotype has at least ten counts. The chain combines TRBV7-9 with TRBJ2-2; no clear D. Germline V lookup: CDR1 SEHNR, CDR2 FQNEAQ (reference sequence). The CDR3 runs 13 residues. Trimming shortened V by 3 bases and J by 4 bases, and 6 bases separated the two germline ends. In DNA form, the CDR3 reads TGTGCCAGCAGCTTTGGCGGCACCGGGGAGCTGTTTTTT. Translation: CASSFGGTGELFF.

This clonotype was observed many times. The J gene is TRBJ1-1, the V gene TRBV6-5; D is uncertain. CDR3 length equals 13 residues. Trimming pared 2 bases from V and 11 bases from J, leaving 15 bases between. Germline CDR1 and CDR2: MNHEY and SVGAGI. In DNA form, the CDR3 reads TGTGCCAGCAGTTACGTCGGGGTTCGAGGTGCTTTCTTT. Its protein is CASSYVGVRGAFF.

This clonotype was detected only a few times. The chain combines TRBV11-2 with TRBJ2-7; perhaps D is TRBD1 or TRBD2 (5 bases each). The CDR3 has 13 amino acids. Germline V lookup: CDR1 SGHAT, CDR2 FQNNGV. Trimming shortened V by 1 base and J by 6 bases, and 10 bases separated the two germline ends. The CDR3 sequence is CASSLGGIGEQYF. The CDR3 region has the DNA TGTGCCAGCAGCTTAGGGGGGATTGGCGAGCAGTACTTC.

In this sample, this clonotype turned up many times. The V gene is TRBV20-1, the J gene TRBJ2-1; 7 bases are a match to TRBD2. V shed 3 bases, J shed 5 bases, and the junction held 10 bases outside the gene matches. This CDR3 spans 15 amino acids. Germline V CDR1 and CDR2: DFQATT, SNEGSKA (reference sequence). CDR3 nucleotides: TGCAGTGCTAGGTACTTAGCGGGTCTACACAATGAGCAGTTCTTC. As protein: CSARYLAGLHNEQFF.

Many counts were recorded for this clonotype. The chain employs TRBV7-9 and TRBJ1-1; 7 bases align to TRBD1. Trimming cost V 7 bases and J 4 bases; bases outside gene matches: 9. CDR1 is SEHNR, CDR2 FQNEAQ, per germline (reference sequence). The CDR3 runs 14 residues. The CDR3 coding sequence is TGTGCCAGCACCCAGACAGGGTCGGCCACTGAAGCTTTCTTT. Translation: CASTQTGSATEAFF.

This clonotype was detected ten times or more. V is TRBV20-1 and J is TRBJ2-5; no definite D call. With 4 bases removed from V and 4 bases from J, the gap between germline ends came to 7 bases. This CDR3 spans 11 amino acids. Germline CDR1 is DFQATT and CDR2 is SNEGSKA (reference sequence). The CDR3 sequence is CSAIWSETQYF. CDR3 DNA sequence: TGCAGTGCTATATGGTCAGAGACCCAGTACTTC.

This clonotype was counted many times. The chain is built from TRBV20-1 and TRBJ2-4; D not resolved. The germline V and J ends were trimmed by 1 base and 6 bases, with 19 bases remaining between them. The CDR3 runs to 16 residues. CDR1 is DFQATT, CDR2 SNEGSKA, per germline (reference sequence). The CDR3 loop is CSARASLETSRNIQYF. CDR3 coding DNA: TGCAGTGCTAGAGCCTCCCTGGAGACCAGCAGAAACATTCAGTACTTC.

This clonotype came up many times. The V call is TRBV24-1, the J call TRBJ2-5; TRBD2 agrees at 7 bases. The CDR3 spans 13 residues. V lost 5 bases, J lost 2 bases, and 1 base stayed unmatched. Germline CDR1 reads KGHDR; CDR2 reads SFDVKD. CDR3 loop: CATSGGGQETQYF. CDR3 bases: TGTGCCACCAGTGGGGGGGGACAAGAGACCCAGTACTTC.

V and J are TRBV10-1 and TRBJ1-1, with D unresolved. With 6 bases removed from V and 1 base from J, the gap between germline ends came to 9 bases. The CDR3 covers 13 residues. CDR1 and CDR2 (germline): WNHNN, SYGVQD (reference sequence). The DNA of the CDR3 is TGCGCCAGCAGAAAACAGCAGAACACTGAAGCTTTCTTT. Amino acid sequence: CASRKQQNTEAFF.

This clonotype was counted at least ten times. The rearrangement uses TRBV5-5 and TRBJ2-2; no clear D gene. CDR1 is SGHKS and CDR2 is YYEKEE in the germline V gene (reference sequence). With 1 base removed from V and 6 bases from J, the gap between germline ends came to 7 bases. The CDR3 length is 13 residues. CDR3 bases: TGTGCCAGCAGCTTGTGGGGTTCCGGGGAGCTGTTTTTT. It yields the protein CASSLWGSGELFF.

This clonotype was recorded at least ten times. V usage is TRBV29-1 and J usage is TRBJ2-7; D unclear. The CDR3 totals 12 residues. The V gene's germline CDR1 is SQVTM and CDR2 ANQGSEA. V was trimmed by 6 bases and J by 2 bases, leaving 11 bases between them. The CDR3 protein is CSVLGMTYEQYF. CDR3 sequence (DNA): TGCAGCGTCCTTGGGATGACCTACGAGCAGTACTTC.

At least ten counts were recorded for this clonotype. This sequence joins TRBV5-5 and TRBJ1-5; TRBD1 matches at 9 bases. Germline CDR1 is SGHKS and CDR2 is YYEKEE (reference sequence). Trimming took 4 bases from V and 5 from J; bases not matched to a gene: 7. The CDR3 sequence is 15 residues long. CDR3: CASSEATGGHQPQHF. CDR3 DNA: TGTGCCAGCAGCGAGGCGACAGGGGGTCATCAGCCCCAGCATTTT.

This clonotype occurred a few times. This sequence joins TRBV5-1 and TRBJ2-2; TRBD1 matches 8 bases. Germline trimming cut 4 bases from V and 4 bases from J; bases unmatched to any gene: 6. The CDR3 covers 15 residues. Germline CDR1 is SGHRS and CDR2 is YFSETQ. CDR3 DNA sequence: TGCGCCAGCAGCGAAGGGACAGGACCCACCGGGGAGCTGTTTTTT. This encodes CASSEGTGPTGELFF.

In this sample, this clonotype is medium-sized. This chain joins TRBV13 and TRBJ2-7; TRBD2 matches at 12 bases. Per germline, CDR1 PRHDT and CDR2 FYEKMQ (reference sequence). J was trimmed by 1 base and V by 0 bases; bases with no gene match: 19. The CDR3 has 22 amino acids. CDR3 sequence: CASSLGEGWLAGGPLLSYEQYF. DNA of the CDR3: TGTGCCAGCAGCTTAGGTGAGGGATGGCTAGCGGGAGGGCCATTACTTTCCTACGAGCAGTACTTC.

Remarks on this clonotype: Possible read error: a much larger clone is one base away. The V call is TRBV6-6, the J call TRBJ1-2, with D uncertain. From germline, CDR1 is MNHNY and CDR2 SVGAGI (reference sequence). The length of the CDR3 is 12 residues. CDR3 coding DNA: TGTGCCAGCGGCCGGGGAGCATATGGCTACATCTTC. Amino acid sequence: CASGRGAYGYIF.

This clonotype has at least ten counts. The chain's CDR3 is CASSSEIAGGTDTQYF. The CDR3 nucleotides read TGTGCCAGCAGCTCCGAGATAGCGGGTGGCACAGATACGCAGTATTTT. The J gene is TRBJ2-3, the V gene TRBV9; 7 bases are shared with TRBD2. CDR3 length: 16 residues. In germline, CDR1 is SGDLS, CDR2 YYNGEE. The V and J ends lost 4 bases and 1 base, in that order; junction bases with no gene match: 9.